This is a list of T cell receptor beta chains from one sample in a study of T cells in Graves' hyperthyroidism and ophthalmopathy. TCRdb re-called the multiplex PCR reads with MiXCR, one entry per CDR3 protein. The sample consists of roughly 570,000 distinct CDR3 sequences, approximately 14% of them appearing once. Sequencing was done on a sample of blood. These TCRs come from a woman in her twenties or thirties with Graves' hyperthyroidism. Both conserved end residues are part of each CDR3. The D gene is left open where the match is weak. For some rows the clone size is stated as once, few or many, or as a class when expanded; others skip it.

V	D	J	size	CDR3	DNA
TRBV19	NA	TRBJ2-7	NA	CASSTGYPYEQYF	TGTGCCAGTAGCACAGGGTACCCCTACGAGCAGTACTTC
TRBV7-2	TRBD1	TRBJ2-1	many	CASSTGTGGINEQFF	TGTGCCAGCAGCACCGGGACAGGGGGGATCAATGAGCAGTTCTTC
TRBV19	NA	TRBJ2-3	NA	CASSQLDSTDTQYF	TGTGCCAGTAGCCAACTAGATAGCACAGATACGCAGTATTTT
TRBV12-3/TRBV12-4	TRBD1	TRBJ2-1	many	CASSLVGQGAIEQFF	TGTGCCAGCAGTTTAGTTGGACAGGGGGCCATTGAGCAGTTCTTC
TRBV19	NA	TRBJ1-3	NA	CASSSAGLGNTIYF	TGTGCCAGTAGTTCCGCAGGGCTCGGGAACACCATATATTTT
TRBV12-3/TRBV12-4	NA	TRBJ2-7	many	CASSLYHEQYF	TGTGCCAGCAGTCTCTACCACGAGCAGTACTTC
TRBV15	NA	TRBJ2-1	NA	CATSRDFDSFNEQFF	TGTGCCACCAGCAGAGATTTTGACTCCTTCAATGAGCAGTTCTTC
TRBV5-6	TRBD1	TRBJ1-5	few	CASSSQGATSISNQPQHF	TGTGCCAGCAGCTCGCAGGGGGCGACCTCAATTAGCAATCAGCCCCAGCATTTT
TRBV15	NA	TRBJ1-6	few	CATSRDRRGAGSPLHF	TGTGCCACCAGCAGAGATCGGCGGGGGGCAGGGTCACCCCTCCACTTT
TRBV6-2/TRBV6-3	NA	TRBJ1-2	NA	CASSYRLFCGYTF	TGTGCCAGCAGTTACCGCCTTTTCTGTGGCTACACCTTC
TRBV25-1	NA	TRBJ2-5	many	CASSAPGFGGTQYF	TGTGCCAGCAGTGCGCCAGGTTTCGGGGGGACCCAGTACTTC
TRBV2	NA	TRBJ1-2	many	CASSHAANYGYTF	TGTGCCAGCAGCCACGCAGCAAACTATGGCTACACCTTC
TRBV30	NA	TRBJ2-7	many	CAWSKGQEYEQYF	TGTGCCTGGAGTAAAGGGCAGGAGTACGAGCAGTACTTC
TRBV12-3/TRBV12-4	NA	TRBJ2-1	NA	CASSPISGRRFF	TGTGCCAGCAGTCCGATTAGCGGCCGCAGGTTCTTC
TRBV12-3/TRBV12-4	TRBD1	TRBJ1-4	once	CASSSAPQGAGEELFF	TGTGCCAGCAGTTCAGCCCCCCAGGGGGCCGGGGAAGAACTGTTTTTT
TRBV12-5	TRBD2	TRBJ2-1	few	CASGDTSGVTYNEQFF	TGTGCTAGTGGAGATACTAGCGGGGTGACCTACAATGAGCAGTTCTTC
TRBV24-1	TRBD1	TRBJ1-2	many	CATSDVDRDDGYTF	TGTGCCACCAGTGATGTCGACAGGGACGATGGCTACACCTTC
TRBV5-4	TRBD1	TRBJ2-7	few	CASSFGTGDEQYF	TGTGCCAGCAGCTTCGGGACAGGCGACGAGCAGTACTTC
TRBV6-1	TRBD1	TRBJ2-1	many	CASSEYRGLYNEQFF	TGTGCCAGCAGTGAATACAGGGGTTTGTACAATGAGCAGTTCTTC
TRBV7-3	TRBD2	TRBJ2-3	NA	CASSATSGNGHTQYF	TGTGCCAGCAGCGCGACTAGCGGGAATGGACATACGCAGTATTTT
TRBV5-1	NA	TRBJ1-2	few	CASSLASPGTRFTEAWRGGYTF	TGCGCCAGCAGCTTGGCCTCGCCCGGGACACGCTTCACGGAGGCCTGGCGCGGGGGCTACACCTTC
TRBV29-1	NA	TRBJ1-2	many	CSAGVGAGYGYTF	TGCAGCGCCGGGGTGGGGGCGGGGTATGGCTACACCTTC
TRBV6-2/TRBV6-3	NA	TRBJ1-1	NA	CASSYSGEGTEAFF	TGTGCCAGCAGTTACTCTGGGGAGGGCACTGAAGCTTTCTTT
TRBV7-2	NA	TRBJ1-1	many	CASSARQAPTEAFF	TGTGCCAGCAGCGCGAGACAGGCCCCCACTGAAGCTTTCTTT
TRBV10-1	NA	TRBJ2-4	few	CASSDVAALAKNIQYF	TGCGCCAGCAGTGATGTTGCAGCCCTAGCCAAAAACATTCAGTACTTC
TRBV3-1	TRBD1	TRBJ2-7	many	CASSPRDRVVSYEQYF	TGTGCCAGCAGCCCCCGGGACAGGGTCGTCTCCTACGAGCAGTACTTC
TRBV11-2	NA	TRBJ2-2	many	CASSFLATGGELFF	TGTGCCAGCAGCTTTCTAGCGACAGGCGGGGAGCTGTTTTTT
TRBV27	NA	TRBJ1-5	NA	CASSLSYDQPQHF	TGTGCCAGCAGTTTATCTTACGATCAGCCCCAGCATTTT
TRBV5-1	NA	TRBJ2-1	few	CASSLDRPPSGEQFF	TGCGCCAGCAGCTTGGACAGGCCCCCATCGGGTGAGCAGTTCTTC
TRBV3-1	NA	TRBJ2-2	many	CASNRLGTGELFF	TGTGCCAGCAACAGACTAGGGACCGGGGAGCTGTTTTTT
TRBV7-9	NA	TRBJ2-7	NA	CASSALGRTPYEQYF	TGTGCCAGCAGCGCTCTGGGGAGGACACCCTACGAGCAGTACTTC
TRBV2	NA	TRBJ2-2	NA	CASSALVGELFF	TGTGCCAGCAGCGCCCTCGTAGGGGAGCTGTTTTTT
TRBV9	TRBD2	TRBJ2-3	many	CASSAYSGSTDTQYF	TGTGCCAGCAGCGCATATAGCGGGAGCACAGATACGCAGTATTTT
TRBV10-2	NA	TRBJ1-6	NA	CASSELGVLNSPLHF	TGCGCCAGCAGTGAGTTAGGGGTTTTAAATTCACCCCTCCACTTT
TRBV11-1	NA	TRBJ2-3	few	CASSPRGDPRHALTDTQYF	TGTGCCAGCTCCCCCAGAGGAGACCCCAGGCACGCCCTCACAGATACGCAGTATTTT
TRBV7-2	NA	TRBJ2-6	NA	CASSLFEGINVLTF	TGTGCCAGCAGCTTATTTGAGGGGATCAACGTCCTGACTTTC
TRBV24-1	TRBD2	TRBJ2-1	NA	CATSRPGLANDEQFF	TGTGCCACCAGCCGCCCTGGACTAGCAAACGATGAGCAGTTCTTC
TRBV7-9	NA	TRBJ1-2	few	CASSLEGYYGYTF	TGTGCCAGCAGCTTAGAGGGATACTATGGCTACACCTTC
TRBV20-1	NA	TRBJ2-5	few	CSVNPLETQYF	TGCAGTGTTAACCCCTTGGAGACCCAGTACTTC
TRBV24-1	TRBD2	TRBJ2-7	few	CATSDPGTSPYEQYF	TGTGCCACCAGTGACCCCGGGACTAGCCCCTACGAGCAGTACTTC
TRBV20-1	NA	TRBJ2-1	many	CSARPERRSSYNEQFF	TGCAGTGCTAGACCTGAGCGGAGGAGCTCCTACAATGAGCAGTTCTTC
TRBV6-1	NA	TRBJ2-1	many	CASSTSGLTSNEQFF	TGTGCCAGCAGTACCAGCGGGTTAACATCCAATGAGCAGTTCTTC
TRBV12-5	NA	TRBJ2-3	many	CASGVGSTDTQYF	TGTGCTAGTGGCGTCGGAAGCACAGATACGCAGTATTTT
TRBV18	TRBD1	TRBJ1-2	NA	CASSPPDRANGYTF	TGTGCCAGCTCACCACCGGACAGGGCTAATGGCTACACCTTC
TRBV5-1	NA	TRBJ1-2	few	CASTKTTMKGSNYGYTF	TGCGCCAGCACCAAAACCACGATGAAGGGGTCTAACTATGGCTACACCTTC
TRBV19	NA	TRBJ2-3	NA	CASKPTGVGTDTQYF	TGTGCCAGTAAGCCTACGGGAGTCGGGACAGATACGCAGTATTTT
TRBV20-1	NA	TRBJ2-3	many	CSALAVTDTQYF	TGCAGTGCATTAGCGGTCACAGATACGCAGTATTTT
TRBV28	TRBD1	TRBJ2-2	many	CASSLAIHRGTGDVTGELFF	TGTGCCAGCAGTTTGGCTATCCACCGAGGGACAGGGGATGTGACCGGGGAGCTGTTTTTT
TRBV15	NA	TRBJ2-7	few	CATSPYRDTSYEQYF	TGTGCCACCAGTCCATACCGGGACACCTCCTACGAGCAGTACTTC
TRBV24-1	TRBD2	TRBJ2-1	NA	CATSDAGTSGRGGGNEQFF	TGTGCCACCAGTGATGCCGGGACTAGCGGGAGAGGGGGGGGAAATGAGCAGTTCTTC
TRBV4-3	TRBD1	TRBJ2-2	NA	CASSQARTGAGELFF	TGCGCCAGCAGCCAGGCCCGAACAGGGGCCGGGGAGCTGTTTTTT
TRBV5-1	TRBD1	TRBJ2-7	many	CASSWGTGSYEQYF	TGCGCCAGCAGCTGGGGGACAGGGTCCTACGAGCAGTACTTC
TRBV12-3/TRBV12-4	TRBD2	TRBJ2-7	NA	CATRRLAGAEQYF	TGTGCCACCCGAAGACTAGCGGGAGCCGAGCAGTACTTC
TRBV10-3	NA	TRBJ1-3	NA	CAISRDPYGNTIYF	TGTGCCATCAGTCGGGACCCATATGGAAACACCATATATTTT
TRBV6-1	NA	TRBJ1-1	few	CASTRGEDTEAFF	TGTGCCAGCACTCGAGGGGAAGACACTGAAGCTTTCTTT
TRBV7-3	NA	TRBJ2-1	many	CASSFNSQGFYNEQFF	TGTGCCAGCAGCTTCAATTCACAGGGATTTTACAATGAGCAGTTCTTC
TRBV27	TRBD2	TRBJ2-7	NA	CASSPRLAVDEQYF	TGTGCCAGCAGTCCGCGACTAGCGGTGGACGAGCAGTACTTC
TRBV7-2	NA	TRBJ2-1	many	CASSLGRQQNNEQFF	TGTGCCAGCAGCTTAGGACGACAGCAGAACAATGAGCAGTTCTTC
TRBV28	TRBD1	TRBJ1-1	NA	CASGPGQGNEALF	TGTGCCAGCGGCCCGGGACAGGGGAATGAAGCTCTCTTT
TRBV2	NA	TRBJ2-4	many	CASNFFRLAKNIQYF	TGTGCCAGCAATTTTTTTCGGCTAGCCAAAAACATTCAGTACTTC